The source of this T cell receptor (beta chain) is a study of graft-versus-host responses after intestinal transplantation. Whole-study results and caveats: GvH clonotypes were identified within recipient marrow, with a subset emerging first in ileum or blood.

Per germline, CDR1 GTSNPN and CDR2 SVGIG (reference sequence). CDR3 length: 11 amino acids. The V end lost 7 bases, the J end lost 2 bases, and 8 bases lay between the germline ends. As to this clone: The antigen remains unidentified.

Assay: immunoSEQ multiplex PCR; the TCRdb copy retains only in-frame clones and omits some. The sample shows 99,000 or so clones, less than 90% of them seen only once. Here the sequenced sample was unstimulated CD4+ T cells sorted from spleen or lymph node cells, taken before intestinal transplant. The chain is built from TRBV30 and TRBJ2-5; D unclear. The TCR was taken from a human donor who received an intestinal transplant. This CDR3 reads CASGFQETQYF. CDR3 coding DNA: TGTGCCTCTGGGTTTCAAGAGACCCAGTACTTC. The full variable domain, its missing parts supplied by reference TRBV30 and TRBJ2-5, is SQTIHQWPATLVQPVGSPLSLECTVEGTSNPNLYWYRQAAGRGLQLLFYSVGIGQISSEVPQNLSASRPQDRQFILSSKKLLLSDSGFYLCASGFQETQYFGPGTRLLVL.